The present entry profiles one TCR beta chain with its context. The data were taken from a study of blood T cell repertoires in COVID-19. As for the study in general: Collection of acute and convalescent COVID-19 samples took place in the United States, Italy and Spain. In each case, the material was cDNA or gDNA derived from T cells, B-cell-depleted T cells, or PBMCs.

Per the original methods: Nucleated cell number was recorded as an estimate derived from reference gene primer amplification. The protocol was immunoSEQ multiplex PCR, while the TCRdb copy is restricted to in-frame clones and leaves out a portion. V, J and clone size reflect that table, while D and trimming were determined from the DNA. The repertoire holds under 300,000 clones, with about four fifths as singletons. The CDR3 contains 13 residues. Germline V CDR1 and CDR2: MNHEY, SVGAGI. V lost 0 bases, J lost 10 bases, and 7 bases lay in between. Sequenced sample: peripheral blood. This receptor was obtained from a woman in her late teens or twenties with acute or convalescent COVID-19. The chain is built from TRBV6-5 and TRBJ1-6, with D unresolved. CDR3 nucleotide sequence: TGTGCCAGCAGTTACTCAACTGAGTCACCCCTCCACTTT. Its protein product is CASSYSTESPLHF.